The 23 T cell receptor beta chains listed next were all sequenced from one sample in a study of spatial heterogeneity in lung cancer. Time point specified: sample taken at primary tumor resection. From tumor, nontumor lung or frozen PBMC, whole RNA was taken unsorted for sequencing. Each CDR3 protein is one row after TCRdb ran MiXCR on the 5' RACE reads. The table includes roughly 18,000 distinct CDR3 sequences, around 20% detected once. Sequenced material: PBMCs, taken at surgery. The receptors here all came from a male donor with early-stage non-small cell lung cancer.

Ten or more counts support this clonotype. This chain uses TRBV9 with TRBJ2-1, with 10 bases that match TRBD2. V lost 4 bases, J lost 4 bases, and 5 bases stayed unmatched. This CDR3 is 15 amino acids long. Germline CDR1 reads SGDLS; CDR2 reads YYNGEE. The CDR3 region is CASSPGLAAYNEQFF. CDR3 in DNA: TGTGCCAGCAGCCCCGGACTAGCGGCTTACAATGAGCAGTTCTTC.

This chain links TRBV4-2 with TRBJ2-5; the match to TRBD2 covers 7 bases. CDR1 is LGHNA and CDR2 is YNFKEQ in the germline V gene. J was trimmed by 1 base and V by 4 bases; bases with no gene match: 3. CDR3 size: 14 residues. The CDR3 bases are TGTGCCAGCAGCCGCGGGGGTACCCAAGAGACCCAGTACTTC. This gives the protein CASSRGGTQETQYF.

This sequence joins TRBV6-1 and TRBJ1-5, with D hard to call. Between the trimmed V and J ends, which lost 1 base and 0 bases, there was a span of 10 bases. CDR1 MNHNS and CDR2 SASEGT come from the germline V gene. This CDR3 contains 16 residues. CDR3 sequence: CASSEVGSYSNQPQHF. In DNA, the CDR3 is TGTGCCAGCAGTGAAGTCGGAAGTTATAGCAATCAGCCCCAGCATTTT.

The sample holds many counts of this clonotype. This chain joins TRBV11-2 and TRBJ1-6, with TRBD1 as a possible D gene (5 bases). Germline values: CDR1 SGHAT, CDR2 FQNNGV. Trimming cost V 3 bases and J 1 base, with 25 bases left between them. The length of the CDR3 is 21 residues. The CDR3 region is CASSFARDPSALASYNSPLHF. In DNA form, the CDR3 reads TGTGCCAGCAGCTTCGCCCGGGACCCGTCCGCCCTAGCGTCCTATAATTCACCCCTCCACTTT.

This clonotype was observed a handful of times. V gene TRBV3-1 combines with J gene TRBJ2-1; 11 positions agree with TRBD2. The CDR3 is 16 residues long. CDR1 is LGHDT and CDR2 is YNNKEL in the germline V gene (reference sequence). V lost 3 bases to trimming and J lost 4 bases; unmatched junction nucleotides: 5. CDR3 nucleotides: TGTGCCAGCAGCCAGCTGACTAGCGGGGTTTACAATGAGCAGTTCTTC. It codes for CASSQLTSGVYNEQFF.

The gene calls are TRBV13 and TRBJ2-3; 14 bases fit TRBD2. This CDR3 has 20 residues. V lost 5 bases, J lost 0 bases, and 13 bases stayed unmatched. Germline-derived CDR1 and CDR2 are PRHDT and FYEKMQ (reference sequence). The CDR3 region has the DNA TGTGCCAGCAGCACCTATGAGACTAGCGGGGGGGAAGGTAGCACAGATACGCAGTATTTT. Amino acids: CASSTYETSGGEGSTDTQYF.

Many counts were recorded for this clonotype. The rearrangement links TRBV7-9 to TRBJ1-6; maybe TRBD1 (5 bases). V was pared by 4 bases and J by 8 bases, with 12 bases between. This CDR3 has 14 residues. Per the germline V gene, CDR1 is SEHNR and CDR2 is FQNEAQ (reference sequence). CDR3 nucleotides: TGTGCCAGCAGCTCGGACACCGGTCATTCACCCCTCCACTTT. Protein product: CASSSDTGHSPLHF.

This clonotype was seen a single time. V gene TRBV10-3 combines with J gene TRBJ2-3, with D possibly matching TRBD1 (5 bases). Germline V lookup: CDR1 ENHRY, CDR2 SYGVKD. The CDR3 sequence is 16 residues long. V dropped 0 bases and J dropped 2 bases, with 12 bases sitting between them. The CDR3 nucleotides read TGTGCCATCAGTGAGTCCGGACATCACCCCACAGATACGCAGTATTTT. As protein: CAISESGHHPTDTQYF.

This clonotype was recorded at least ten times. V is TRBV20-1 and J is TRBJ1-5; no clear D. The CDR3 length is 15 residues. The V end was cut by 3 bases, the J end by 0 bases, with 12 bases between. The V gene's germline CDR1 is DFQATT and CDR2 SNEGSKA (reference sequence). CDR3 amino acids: CSARPRGISNQPQHF. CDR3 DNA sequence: TGCAGTGCTAGGCCCAGAGGCATTAGCAATCAGCCCCAGCATTTT.

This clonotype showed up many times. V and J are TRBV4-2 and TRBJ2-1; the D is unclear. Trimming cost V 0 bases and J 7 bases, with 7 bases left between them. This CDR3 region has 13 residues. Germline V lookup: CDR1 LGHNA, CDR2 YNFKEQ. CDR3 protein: CASSQETPNEQFF. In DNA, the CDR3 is TGTGCCAGCAGCCAAGAGACGCCAAATGAGCAGTTCTTC.

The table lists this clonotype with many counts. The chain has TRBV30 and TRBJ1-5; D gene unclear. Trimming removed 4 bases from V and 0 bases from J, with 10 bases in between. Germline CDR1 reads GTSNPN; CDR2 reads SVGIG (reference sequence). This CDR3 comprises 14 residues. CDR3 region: CAWNPGFSNQPQHF. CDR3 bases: TGTGCCTGGAACCCGGGTTTTAGCAATCAGCCCCAGCATTTT.

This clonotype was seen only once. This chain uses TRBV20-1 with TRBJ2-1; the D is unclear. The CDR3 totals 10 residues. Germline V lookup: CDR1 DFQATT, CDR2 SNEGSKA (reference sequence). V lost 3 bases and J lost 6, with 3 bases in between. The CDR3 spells CSARVNEQFF. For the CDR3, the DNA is TGCAGTGCTAGGGTCAATGAGCAGTTCTTC.

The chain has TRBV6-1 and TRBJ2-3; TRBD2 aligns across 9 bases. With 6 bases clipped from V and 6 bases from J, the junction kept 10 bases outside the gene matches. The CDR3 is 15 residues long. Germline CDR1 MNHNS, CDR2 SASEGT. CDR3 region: CASRAGTSRGDTQYF. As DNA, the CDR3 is TGTGCCAGCAGAGCCGGGACTAGCCGGGGGGATACGCAGTATTTT.

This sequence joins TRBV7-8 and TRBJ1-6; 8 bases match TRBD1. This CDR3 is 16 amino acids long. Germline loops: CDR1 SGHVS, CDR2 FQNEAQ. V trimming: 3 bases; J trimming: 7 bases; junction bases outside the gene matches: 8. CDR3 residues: CASSFMQGARNSPLHF. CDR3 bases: TGTGCCAGCAGCTTTATGCAGGGGGCAAGGAATTCACCCCTCCACTTT.

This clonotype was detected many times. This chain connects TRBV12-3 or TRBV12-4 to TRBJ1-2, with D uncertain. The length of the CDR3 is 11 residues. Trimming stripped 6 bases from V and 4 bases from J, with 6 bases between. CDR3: CASSPGYGYTF. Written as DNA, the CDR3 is TGTGCCAGCAGCCCCGGCTATGGCTACACCTTC.

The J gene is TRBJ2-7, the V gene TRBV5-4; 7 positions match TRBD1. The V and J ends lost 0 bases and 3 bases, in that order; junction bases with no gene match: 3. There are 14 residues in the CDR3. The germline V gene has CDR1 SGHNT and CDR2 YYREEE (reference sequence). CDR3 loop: CASSLGQGDYEQYF. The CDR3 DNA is TGTGCCAGCAGCTTGGGACAGGGAGACTACGAGCAGTACTTC.

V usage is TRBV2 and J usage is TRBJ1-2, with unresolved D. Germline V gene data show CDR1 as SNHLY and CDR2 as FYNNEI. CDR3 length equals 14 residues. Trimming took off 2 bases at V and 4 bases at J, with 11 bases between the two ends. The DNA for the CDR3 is TGTGCCAGCAGTGAACCGGCGCTCCTCTATGGCTACACCTTC. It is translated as CASSEPALLYGYTF.

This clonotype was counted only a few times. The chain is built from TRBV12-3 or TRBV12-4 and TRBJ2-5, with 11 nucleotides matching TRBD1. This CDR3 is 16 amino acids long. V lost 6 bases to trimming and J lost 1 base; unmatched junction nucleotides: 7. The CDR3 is CASSPGTGGLQETQYF. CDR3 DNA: TGTGCCAGCAGCCCCGGGACAGGGGGACTCCAAGAGACCCAGTACTTC.

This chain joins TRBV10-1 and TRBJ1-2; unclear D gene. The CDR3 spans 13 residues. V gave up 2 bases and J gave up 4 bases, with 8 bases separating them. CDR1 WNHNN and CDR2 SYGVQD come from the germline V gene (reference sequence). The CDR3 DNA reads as TGCGCCAGCAGTGAGCGCGGAACCTATGGCTACACCTTC. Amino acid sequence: CASSERGTYGYTF.

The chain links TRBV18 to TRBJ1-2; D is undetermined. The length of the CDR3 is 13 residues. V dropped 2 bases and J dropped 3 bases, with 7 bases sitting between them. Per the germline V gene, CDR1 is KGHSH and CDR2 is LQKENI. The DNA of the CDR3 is TGTGCCAGCTCACCAGGGTTTGACTATGGCTACACCTTC. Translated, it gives CASSPGFDYGYTF.

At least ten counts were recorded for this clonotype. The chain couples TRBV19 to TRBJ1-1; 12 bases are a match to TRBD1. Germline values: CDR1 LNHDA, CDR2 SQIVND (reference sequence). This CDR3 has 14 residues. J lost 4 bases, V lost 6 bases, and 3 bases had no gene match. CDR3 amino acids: CASSKGQGATEAFF. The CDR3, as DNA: TGTGCCAGTAGCAAGGGACAGGGGGCCACTGAAGCTTTCTTT.

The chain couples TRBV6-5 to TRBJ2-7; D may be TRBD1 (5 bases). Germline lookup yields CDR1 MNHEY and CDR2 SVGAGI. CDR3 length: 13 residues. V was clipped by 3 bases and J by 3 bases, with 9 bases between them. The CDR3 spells CASSYYDSYEQYF. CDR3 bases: TGTGCCAGCAGTTATTACGACAGCTACGAGCAGTACTTC.

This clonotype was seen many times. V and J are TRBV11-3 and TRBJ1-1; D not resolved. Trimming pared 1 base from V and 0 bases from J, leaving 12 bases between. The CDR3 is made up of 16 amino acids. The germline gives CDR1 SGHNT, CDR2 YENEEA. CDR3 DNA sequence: TGTGCCAGCAGCTTAGGGACGGGAAACATGAACACTGAAGCTTTCTTT. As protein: CASSLGTGNMNTEAFF.